This T cell receptor beta chain is from a study of blood T cell repertoires in COVID-19. The data were produced by immunoSEQ multiplex PCR, yet TCRdb's version contains in-frame clones alone and is incomplete. The sample lists 200,000 to 250,000 clones; roughly nine tenths were seen once. The germline V and J ends were trimmed by 3 bases and 1 base, with 7 bases remaining between them. This CDR3 comprises 13 residues. V is TRBV12-3 or TRBV12-4 and J is TRBJ2-7; D gene unclear. The sample consisted of peripheral blood. This TCR was recovered from a woman between 45 and 60 years old with acute or convalescent COVID-19. DNA of the CDR3: TGTGCCAGCAGTTTGGAGATATCCTACGAGCAGTACTTC. It yields the protein CASSLEISYEQYF.